A single sample is the source of the 22 T cell receptor beta chains below, sequenced in a study of control samples from healthy donors and cancer patients. Measured with immunoSEQ multiplex PCR; TCRdb has only the in-frame clones, and not every one. The sample includes 35,000 to 45,000 clones, 75% to 90% of them seen just once. What was sequenced was blood. The receptor set was obtained from a man in his 60s in good health.

This chain links TRBV7-2 with TRBJ2-1, with 9 bases aligning to TRBD2. Germline trimming cut 4 bases from V and 9 bases from J; bases unmatched to any gene: 4. CDR3 length equals 13 residues. From germline, CDR1 is SGHTA and CDR2 FQGNSA. CDR3 loop: CASSSIAGVEQFF. Written as DNA, the CDR3 is TGTGCCAGCAGCTCGATAGCGGGGGTTGAGCAGTTCTTC.

The chain employs TRBV10-3 and TRBJ1-1; 9 nucleotides align to TRBD1. The CDR3 covers 14 residues. V lost 7 bases and J lost 5; bases outside the gene matches: 8. Germline CDR1 is ENHRY and CDR2 is SYGVKD. The CDR3 here is CAINTGGRWTEAFF. CDR3 coding DNA: TGTGCCATCAACACAGGGGGCCGATGGACTGAAGCTTTCTTT.

The chain combines TRBV7-6 with TRBJ1-5; 7 bases match TRBD1. Losses at the gene ends were 2 bases for V and 0 bases for J; bases not matched to a gene: 4. The germline CDR1 and CDR2 sequences are SGHVS and FNYEAQ. This CDR3 has 16 residues. The CDR3 region has the DNA TGTGCCAGCAGCTTACAGGGACAGTCTAGCAATCAGCCCCAGCATTTT. Protein sequence: CASSLQGQSSNQPQHF.

This clone appeared a few times. The chain has TRBV10-2 and TRBJ2-2; 9 nucleotides agree with TRBD2. V was clipped by 3 bases and J by 1 base; unmatched bases: 3. This CDR3 is 16 amino acids long. Germline CDR1 reads WSHSY; CDR2 reads SAAADI. In nucleotides, the CDR3 is TGCGCCAGCAGTGATTTTAGCGGGGGGAACACCGGGGAGCTGTTTTTT. It yields the protein CASSDFSGGNTGELFF.

The rearrangement uses TRBV25-1 and TRBJ2-2; tentatively, D is TRBD1 (6 bases). V gave up 3 bases and J gave up 2 bases, with 13 bases separating them. Germline CDR1 reads MGHDK; CDR2 reads SYGVNS. There are 16 residues in the CDR3. In nucleotides, the CDR3 is TGTGCCAGCAGTGATCCCAGACAGGCAAACACCGGGGAGCTGTTTTTT. Its translation is CASSDPRQANTGELFF.

The chain combines TRBV6-2 or TRBV6-3 with TRBJ2-7; 8 positions agree with TRBD1. J was trimmed by 3 bases and V by 2 bases; bases with no gene match: 3. The germline gives CDR1 MNHEY, CDR2 SVGEGT. The CDR3 runs 14 residues. CDR3 protein: CASSYGTGGYEQYF. CDR3 nucleotides: TGTGCCAGCAGTTACGGAACAGGGGGCTACGAGCAGTACTTC.

The rearrangement links TRBV5-4 to TRBJ2-1; 16 bases line up with TRBD2. This CDR3 contains 15 residues. CDR1 is SGHNT, CDR2 YYREEE, per germline (reference sequence). Unmatched junction bases numbered 4, after V lost 4 bases and J lost 9 bases. The CDR3 region is CASSPGLAGGPEQFF. The CDR3 bases are TGTGCCAGCAGCCCGGGACTAGCGGGAGGGCCTGAGCAGTTCTTC. Complete variable domain (other parts from reference TRBV5-4 and TRBJ2-1): ETGVTQSPTHLIKTRGQQVTLRCSSQSGHNTVSWYQQALGQGPQFIFQYYREEENGRGNFPPRFSGLQFPNYSSELNVNALELDDSALYLCASSPGLAGGPEQFFGPGTRLTVL.

This chain joins TRBV7-9 and TRBJ1-1; D may be TRBD1 (5 bases). Germline CDR1 SEHNR, CDR2 FQNEAQ (reference sequence). Trimming took off 2 bases at V and 3 bases at J, with 10 bases between the two ends. The CDR3 runs to 14 residues. This CDR3 is CASSLRQGHTEAFF. CDR3 coding DNA: TGTGCCAGCAGCTTAAGGCAGGGTCACACTGAAGCTTTCTTT.

This clone showed up just once. The chain joins TRBV2 to TRBJ1-6; D is uncertain. The CDR3 has 15 residues. The germline gives CDR1 SNHLY, CDR2 FYNNEI. V dropped 10 bases and J dropped 7 bases, with 20 bases sitting between them. CDR3 sequence: CATKEEARRNSPLHF. CDR3 DNA sequence: TGTGCCACCAAGGAGGAGGCCAGGCGGAATTCACCCCTCCACTTT.

This clone was seen more than once but under ten times. The chain employs TRBV14 and TRBJ1-2, with D unclear. Germline CDR1 reads SGHDN; CDR2 reads FVKESK. V was pared by 4 bases and J by 3 bases, with 15 bases between. The CDR3 loop spans 15 amino acids. CDR3 DNA sequence: TGTGCCAGCAGCCCGGGTTTTTTTGGGGACTATGGCTACACCTTC. Its translation: CASSPGFFGDYGYTF.

The J gene is TRBJ2-7, the V gene TRBV7-8; D remains ambiguous. The V and J ends lost 1 base and 0 bases respectively, with 4 bases between them. Looked up from germline, CDR1 is SGHVS and CDR2 is FQNEAQ. This CDR3 comprises 13 residues. The CDR3: CASSLGDSYEQYF. DNA of the CDR3: TGTGCCAGCAGCTTAGGTGACTCCTACGAGCAGTACTTC.

This clone was seen a handful of times. CDR3 residues: CASSLITANYGYTF. CDR3 coding DNA: TGTGCCAGCAGCTTAATTACAGCTAACTATGGCTACACCTTC. The V gene is TRBV7-9, the J gene TRBJ1-2; D unresolved. Trimming took 2 bases from V and 0 from J, leaving 7 bases between them. This CDR3 contains 14 residues. The germline gives CDR1 SEHNR, CDR2 FQNEAQ (reference sequence).

This clone was observed a few times. The chain combines TRBV6-2 or TRBV6-3 with TRBJ1-6; 8 bases map to TRBD1. The V and J ends lost 4 bases and 8 bases, in that order; junction bases with no gene match: 7. In germline, CDR1 is MNHEY, CDR2 SVGEGT. The CDR3 totals 15 residues. The CDR3 DNA reads TGTGCCAGCAGTTCCCAGCAGGGGGCATATTCACCCCTCCACTTT. Translating gives CASSSQQGAYSPLHF.

V usage is TRBV28 and J usage is TRBJ2-7; possibly TRBD1 for D (5 bases). The CDR3 covers 15 residues. Germline V gene data show CDR1 as MDHEN and CDR2 as SYDVKM. Trimming removed 2 bases at V and 0 bases at J, with 11 bases between. For the CDR3, the DNA is TGTGCCAGCAGTTTAGGTGGGGCGGACTCCTACGAGCAGTACTTC. This encodes CASSLGGADSYEQYF.

This chain links TRBV19 with TRBJ2-1, with 9 bases identical to TRBD2. CDR1 is LNHDA and CDR2 is SQIVND in the germline V gene (reference sequence). V dropped 3 bases and J dropped 7; count of bases not matched to a gene: 16. The CDR3 is 18 residues long. Written as DNA, the CDR3 is TGTGCCAGTAGTATTCTGTATGGTCTAGCGGGAATGGTAAATGAGCAGTTCTTC. This encodes CASSILYGLAGMVNEQFF.

The V gene is TRBV18, the J gene TRBJ2-1, with TRBD1 identical over 7 bases. Germline values: CDR1 KGHSH, CDR2 LQKENI. V was pared by 4 bases and J by 6 bases, with 3 bases of the junction left unmatched. CDR3 length: 13 amino acids. The CDR3 here is CASSLQGPNEQFF. CDR3 nucleotide sequence: TGTGCCAGCTCACTACAGGGGCCCAATGAGCAGTTCTTC.

The V gene is TRBV28, the J gene TRBJ2-3, with 8 bases identical to TRBD2. Germline trimming cut 7 bases from V and 6 bases from J; bases unmatched to any gene: 18. This CDR3 comprises 17 residues. CDR1 and CDR2 from the germline V gene are MDHEN and SYDVKM. This CDR3 is CASTKGLEILSRDTQYF. For the CDR3, the DNA is TGTGCCAGCACCAAGGGACTAGAAATTTTGTCTCGCGATACGCAGTATTTT.

This sequence joins TRBV7-2 and TRBJ1-2; 8 nucleotides match TRBD1. This CDR3 contains 13 residues. The germline CDR1 and CDR2 sequences are SGHTA and FQGNSA. J lost 4 bases, V lost 6 bases, and 4 bases had no gene match. CDR3 nucleotide sequence: TGTGCCAGCAGTCCGGACAGGGTCTATGGCTACACCTTC. This translates into CASSPDRVYGYTF. Drawing the rest from reference TRBV7-2 and TRBJ1-2, the complete variable domain is GAGVSQSPSNKVTEKGKDVELRCDPISGHTALYWYRQSLGQGLEFLIYFQGNSAPDKSGLPSDRFSAERTGGSVSTLTIQRTQQEDSAVYLCASSPDRVYGYTFGSGTRLTVV.

The chain carries TRBV12-3 or TRBV12-4 and TRBJ2-7; no definite D call. The CDR3 contains 11 residues. V lost 4 bases and J 3 bases, leaving 4 bases between the germline ends. Here the CDR3 DNA reads TGTGCCAGCAGTTCGCACTACGAGCAGTACTTC. Translation gives CASSSHYEQYF.

The CDR3 region is CASSPKRCRGPYNSPLHF. The CDR3 DNA sequence: TGTGCCAGCAGCCCAAAAAGGTGTAGAGGACCCTATAATTCACCCCTCCACTTT. The rearrangement joins TRBV21-1 to TRBJ1-6. TRBV21-1 is deemed a pseudogene. CDR3 length: 18 residues.

The chain links TRBV28 to TRBJ2-5; D is possibly TRBD2 (7 bases). There are 13 residues in the CDR3. Germline loops: CDR1 MDHEN, CDR2 SYDVKM. Trimming shortened V by 7 bases and J by 7 bases, and 16 bases separated the two germline ends. CDR3 sequence: CASTPGGAATQYF. The CDR3 DNA reads as TGTGCCAGCACCCCTGGGGGGGCTGCGACCCAGTACTTC.

This clone came up once. The V gene is TRBV3-1 (or the pseudogene TRBV3-2), the J gene TRBJ2-1, with D possibly TRBD1 on 5 matching bases. The V gene's germline CDR1 is LGHDT and CDR2 YNNKEL (reference sequence). Trimming took off 4 bases at V and 1 base at J, with 11 bases between the two ends. CDR3 size: 15 residues. The CDR3 nucleotides are TGTGCCAGCAGCCCAGGGTCTCGGTCCTACAATGAGCAGTTCTTC. Amino acid sequence: CASSPGSRSYNEQFF.